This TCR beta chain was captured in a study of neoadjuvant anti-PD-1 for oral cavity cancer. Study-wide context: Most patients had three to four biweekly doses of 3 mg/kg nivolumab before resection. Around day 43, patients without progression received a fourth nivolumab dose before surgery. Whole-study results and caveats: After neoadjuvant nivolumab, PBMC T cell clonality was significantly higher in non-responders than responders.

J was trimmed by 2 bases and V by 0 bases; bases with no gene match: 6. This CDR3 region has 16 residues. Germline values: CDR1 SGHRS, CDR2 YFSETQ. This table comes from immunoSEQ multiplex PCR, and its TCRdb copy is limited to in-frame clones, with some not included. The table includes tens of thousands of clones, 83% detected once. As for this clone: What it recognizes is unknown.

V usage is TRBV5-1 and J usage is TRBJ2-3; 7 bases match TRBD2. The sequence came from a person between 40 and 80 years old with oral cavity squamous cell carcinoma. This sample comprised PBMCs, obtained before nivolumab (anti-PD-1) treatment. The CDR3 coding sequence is TGCGCCAGCAGCTTGGAGGGTAGCGGGTTCACAGATACGCAGTATTTT. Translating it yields CASSLEGSGFTDTQYF. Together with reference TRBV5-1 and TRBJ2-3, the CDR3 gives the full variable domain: KAGVTQTPRYLIKTRGQQVTLSCSPISGHRSVSWYQQTPGQGLQFLFEYFSETQRNKGNFPGRFSGRQFSNSRSEMNVSTLELGDSALYLCASSLEGSGFTDTQYFGPGTRLTVL.